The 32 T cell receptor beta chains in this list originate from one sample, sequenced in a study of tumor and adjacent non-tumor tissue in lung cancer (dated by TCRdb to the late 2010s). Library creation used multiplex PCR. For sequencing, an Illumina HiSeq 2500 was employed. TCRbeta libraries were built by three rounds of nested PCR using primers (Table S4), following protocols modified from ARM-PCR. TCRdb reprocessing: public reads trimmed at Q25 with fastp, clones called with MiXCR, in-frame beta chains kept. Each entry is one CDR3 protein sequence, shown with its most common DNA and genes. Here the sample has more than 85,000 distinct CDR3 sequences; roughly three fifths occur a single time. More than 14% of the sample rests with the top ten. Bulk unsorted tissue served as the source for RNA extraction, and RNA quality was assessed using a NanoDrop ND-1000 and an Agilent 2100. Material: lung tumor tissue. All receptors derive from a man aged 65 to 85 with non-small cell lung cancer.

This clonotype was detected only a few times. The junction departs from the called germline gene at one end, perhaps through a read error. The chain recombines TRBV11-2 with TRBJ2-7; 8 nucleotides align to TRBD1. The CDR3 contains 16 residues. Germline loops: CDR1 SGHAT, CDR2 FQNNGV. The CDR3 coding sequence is TGTGTCAGCAGCCCGATTGCCGGGACAGGTACCTATGAGCAGTACTTC. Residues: CVSSPIAGTGTYEQYF.

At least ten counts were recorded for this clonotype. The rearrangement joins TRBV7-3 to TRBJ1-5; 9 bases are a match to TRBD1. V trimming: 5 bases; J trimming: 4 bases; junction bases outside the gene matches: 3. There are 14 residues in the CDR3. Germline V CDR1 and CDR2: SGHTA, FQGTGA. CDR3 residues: CASSTTGGNQPQHF. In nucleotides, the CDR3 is TGTGCCAGCAGCACGACAGGGGGTAATCAGCCCCAGCATTTT.

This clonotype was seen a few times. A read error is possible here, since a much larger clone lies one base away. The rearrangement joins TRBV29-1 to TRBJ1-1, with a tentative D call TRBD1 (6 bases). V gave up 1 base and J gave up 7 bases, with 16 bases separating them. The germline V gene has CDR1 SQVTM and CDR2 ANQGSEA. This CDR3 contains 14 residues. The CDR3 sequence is CSVEVGGVGSEAFF. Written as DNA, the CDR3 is TGCAGCGTTGAAGTGGGGGGCGTCGGCAGTGAAGCTTTCTTT.

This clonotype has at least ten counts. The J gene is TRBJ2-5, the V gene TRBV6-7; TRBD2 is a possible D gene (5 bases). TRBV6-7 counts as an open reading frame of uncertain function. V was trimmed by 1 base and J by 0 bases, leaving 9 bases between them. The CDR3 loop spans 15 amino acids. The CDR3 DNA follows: TGTGCCAGCAGTTACTTAGCGCTACACCAAGAGACCCAGTACTTC. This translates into CASSYLALHQETQYF.

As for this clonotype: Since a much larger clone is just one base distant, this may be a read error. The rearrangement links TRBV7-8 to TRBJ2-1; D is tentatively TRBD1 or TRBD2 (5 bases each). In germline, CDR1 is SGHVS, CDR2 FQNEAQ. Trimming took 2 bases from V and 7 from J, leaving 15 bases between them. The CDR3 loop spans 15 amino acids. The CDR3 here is CASSLRRRDENEQFF. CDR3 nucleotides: TGTGCCAGCAGCTTAAGACGCAGGGACGAAAATGAGCAGTTCTTC.

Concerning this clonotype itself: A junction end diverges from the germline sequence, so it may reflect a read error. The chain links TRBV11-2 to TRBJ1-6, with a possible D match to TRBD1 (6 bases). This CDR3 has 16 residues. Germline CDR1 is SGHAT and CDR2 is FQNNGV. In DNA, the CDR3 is TGTGCTAGCAGCTTAGATCGACAGGCGTCTAGTTCACCCCTCCACTTT. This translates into CASSLDRQASSSPLHF.

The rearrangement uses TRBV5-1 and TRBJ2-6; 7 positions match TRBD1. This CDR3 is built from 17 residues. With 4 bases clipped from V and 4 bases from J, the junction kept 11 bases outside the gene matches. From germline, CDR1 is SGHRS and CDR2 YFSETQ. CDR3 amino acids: CASSRDRETLGANVLTF. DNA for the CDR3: TGCGCCAGCAGCCGAGACAGGGAAACCTTAGGGGCCAACGTCCTGACTTTC.

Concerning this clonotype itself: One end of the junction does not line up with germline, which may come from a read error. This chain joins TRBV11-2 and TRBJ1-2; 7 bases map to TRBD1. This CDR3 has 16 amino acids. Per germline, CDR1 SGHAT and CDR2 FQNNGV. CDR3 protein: CASSFLGQKSNYGCTF. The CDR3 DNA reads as TGTGCCAGCAGCTTCCTGGGACAGAAGTCTAACTATGGCTGCACCTTC.

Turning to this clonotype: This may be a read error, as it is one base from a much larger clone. The CDR3 nucleotides are TGTGCCAGCAGCCATTCAAACAGGGGGCCGCAGTACTTC. It yields the protein CASSHSNRGPQYF. The rearrangement links TRBV14 to TRBJ2-7; 9 bases match TRBD1. The CDR3 covers 13 residues. Germline V gene lookup returns CDR1 SGHDN and CDR2 FVKESK. V trimming: 3 bases; J trimming: 9 bases; junction bases outside the gene matches: 6.

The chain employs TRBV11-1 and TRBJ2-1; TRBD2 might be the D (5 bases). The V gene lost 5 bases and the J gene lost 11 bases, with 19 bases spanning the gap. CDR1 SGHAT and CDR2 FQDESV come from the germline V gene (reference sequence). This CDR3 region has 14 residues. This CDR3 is CASSPLMDSNKQFF. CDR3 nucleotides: TGTGCCAGCAGCCCGCTAATGGACTCAAATAAGCAGTTCTTC.

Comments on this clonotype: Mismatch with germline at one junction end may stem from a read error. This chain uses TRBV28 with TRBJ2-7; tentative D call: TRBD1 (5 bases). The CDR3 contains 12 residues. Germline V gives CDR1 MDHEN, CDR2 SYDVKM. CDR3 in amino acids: CAISLFPQGPHF. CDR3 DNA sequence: TGTGCCATCAGTTTATTCCCCCAGGGCCCACACTTC.

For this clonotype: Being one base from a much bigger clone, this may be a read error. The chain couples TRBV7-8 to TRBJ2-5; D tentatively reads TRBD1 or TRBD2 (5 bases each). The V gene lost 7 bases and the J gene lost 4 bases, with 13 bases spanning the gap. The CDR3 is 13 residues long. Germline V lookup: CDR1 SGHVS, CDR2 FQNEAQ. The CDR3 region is CASNQGRRETQYF. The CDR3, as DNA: TGTGCCAGCAACCAGGGACGGAGAGAGACCCAGTACTTC.

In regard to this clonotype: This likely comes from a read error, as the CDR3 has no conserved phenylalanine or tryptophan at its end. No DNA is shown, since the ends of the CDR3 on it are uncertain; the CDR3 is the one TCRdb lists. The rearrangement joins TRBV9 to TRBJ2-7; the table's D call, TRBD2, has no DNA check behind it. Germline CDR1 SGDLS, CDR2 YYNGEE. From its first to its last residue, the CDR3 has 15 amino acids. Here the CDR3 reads CASSGGTSGAYEHHL.

This CDR3 reads CSAGTIRSNQPQHF. In DNA form, the CDR3 reads TGCAGTGCCGGTACGATCCGGAGCAATCAGCCCCAGCATTTT. The chain couples TRBV20-1 to TRBJ1-5; no reliable D call. Trimming cost V 6 bases and J 1 base, with 13 bases left between them. From germline, CDR1 is DFQATT and CDR2 SNEGSKA (reference sequence). This CDR3 comprises 14 residues.

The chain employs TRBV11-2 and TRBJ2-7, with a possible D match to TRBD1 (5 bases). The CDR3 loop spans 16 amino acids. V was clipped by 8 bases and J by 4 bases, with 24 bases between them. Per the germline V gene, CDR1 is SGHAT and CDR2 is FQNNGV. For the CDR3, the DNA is TGTGCCAGCGCAAGACCAGGGATAGGCAGTTTGTACGAGCAGTACTTC. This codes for CASARPGIGSLYEQYF.

This CDR3 reads CASNAGQGLANTQYF. The CDR3 nucleotides read TGTGCCAGCAACGCTGGTCAGGGCTTGGCAAATACGCAGTATTTT. The chain joins TRBV11-2 to TRBJ2-3; a weak D match, TRBD1 (5 bases). Germline V gene lookup returns CDR1 SGHAT and CDR2 FQNNGV. Trimming removed 7 bases from V and 7 bases from J, with 21 bases in between. The CDR3 runs 15 residues.

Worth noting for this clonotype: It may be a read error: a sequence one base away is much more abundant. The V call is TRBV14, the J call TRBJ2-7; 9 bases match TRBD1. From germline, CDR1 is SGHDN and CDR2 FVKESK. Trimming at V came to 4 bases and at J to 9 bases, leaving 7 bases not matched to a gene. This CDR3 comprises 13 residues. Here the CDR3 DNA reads TGTGCCAGCAGCCTTTCAAACAGGGGGCCGCAGTACTTC. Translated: CASSLSNRGPQYF.

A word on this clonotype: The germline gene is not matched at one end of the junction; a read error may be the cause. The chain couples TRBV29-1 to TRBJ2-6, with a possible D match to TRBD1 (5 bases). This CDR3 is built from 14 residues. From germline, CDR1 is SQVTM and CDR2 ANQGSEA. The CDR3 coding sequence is TGCAGCGTTGACGTGAGCTATGGGGCCAGCGTCCTGACTTTC. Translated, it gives CSVDVSYGASVLTF.

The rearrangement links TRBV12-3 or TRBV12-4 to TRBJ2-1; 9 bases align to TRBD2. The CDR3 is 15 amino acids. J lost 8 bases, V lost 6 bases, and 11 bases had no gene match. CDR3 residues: CASSIYRTSVDEQFF. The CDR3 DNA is TGTGCCAGCAGCATCTATAGGACTAGCGTTGATGAGCAGTTCTTC.

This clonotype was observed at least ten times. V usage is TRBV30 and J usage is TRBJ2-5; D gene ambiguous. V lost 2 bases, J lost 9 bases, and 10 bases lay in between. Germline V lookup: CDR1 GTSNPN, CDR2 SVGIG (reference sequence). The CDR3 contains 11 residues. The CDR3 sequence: CAWSSSAAQYF. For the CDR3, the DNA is TGTGCCTGGAGTTCCTCGGCGGCCCAGTACTTC.

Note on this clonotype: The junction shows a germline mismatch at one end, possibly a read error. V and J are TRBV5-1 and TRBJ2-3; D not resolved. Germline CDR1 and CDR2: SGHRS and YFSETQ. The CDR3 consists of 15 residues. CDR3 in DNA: TGCACCAGCAGCTTGAATCAGGCCCGAGGCGATACGCAGTATTTT. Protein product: CTSSLNQARGDTQYF. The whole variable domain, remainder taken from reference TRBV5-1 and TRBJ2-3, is KAGVTQTPRYLIKTRGQQVTLSCSPISGHRSVSWYQQTPGQGLQFLFEYFSETQRNKGNFPGRFSGRQFSNSRSEMNVSTLELGDSALYLCTSSLNQARGDTQYFGPGTRLTVL.

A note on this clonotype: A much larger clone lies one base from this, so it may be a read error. Here the CDR3 reads CVSRGSGSYNSPLHF. CDR3 in DNA: TGTGTCAGCAGAGGTTCGGGCTCCTATAATTCACCCCTCCACTTT. The chain joins TRBV6-2 or TRBV6-3 to TRBJ1-6; D is uncertain. The CDR3 is 15 amino acids. CDR1 is MNHEY, CDR2 SVGEGT, per germline.

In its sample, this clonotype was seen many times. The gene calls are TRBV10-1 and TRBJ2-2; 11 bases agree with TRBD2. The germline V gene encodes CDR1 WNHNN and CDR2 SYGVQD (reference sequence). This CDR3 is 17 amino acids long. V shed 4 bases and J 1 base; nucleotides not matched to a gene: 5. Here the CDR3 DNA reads TGCGCCAGCAGTGTGACGGGACTAGCGGAGAACACCGGGGAGCTGTTTTTT. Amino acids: CASSVTGLAENTGELFF.

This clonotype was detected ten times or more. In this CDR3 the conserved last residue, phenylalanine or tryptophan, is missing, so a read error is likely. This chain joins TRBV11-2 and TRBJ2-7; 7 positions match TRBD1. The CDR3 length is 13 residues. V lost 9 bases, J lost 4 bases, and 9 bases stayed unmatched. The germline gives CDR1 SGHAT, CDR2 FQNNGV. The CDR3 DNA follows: TGTGCCAGTAGCCTCGGGACAGCTTACGAGCAGTACCTC. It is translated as CASSLGTAYEQYL.

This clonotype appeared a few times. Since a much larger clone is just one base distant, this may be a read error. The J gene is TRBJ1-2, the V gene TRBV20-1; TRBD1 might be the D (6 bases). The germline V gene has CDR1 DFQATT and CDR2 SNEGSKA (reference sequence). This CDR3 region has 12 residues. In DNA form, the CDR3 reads TGCAGTGCGACTCAGGGGAACTATGACTACACCTTC. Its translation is CSATQGNYDYTF.

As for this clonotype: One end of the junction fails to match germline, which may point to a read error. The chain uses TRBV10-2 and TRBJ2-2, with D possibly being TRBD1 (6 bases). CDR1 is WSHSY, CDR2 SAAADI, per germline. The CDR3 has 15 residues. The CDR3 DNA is TGCGCCAACAGTGATTGGGGGCGCCCCACCTGGGAGCTGTTTTTT. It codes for CANSDWGRPTWELFF.

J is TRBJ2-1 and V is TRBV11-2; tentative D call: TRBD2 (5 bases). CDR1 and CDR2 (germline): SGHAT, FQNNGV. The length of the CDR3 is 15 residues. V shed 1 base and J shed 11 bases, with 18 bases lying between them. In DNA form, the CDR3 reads TGTGCCAGCAGCTTAGTGGGTGGGAGTGTCCATAAGCAGTTCTTC. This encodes CASSLVGGSVHKQFF.

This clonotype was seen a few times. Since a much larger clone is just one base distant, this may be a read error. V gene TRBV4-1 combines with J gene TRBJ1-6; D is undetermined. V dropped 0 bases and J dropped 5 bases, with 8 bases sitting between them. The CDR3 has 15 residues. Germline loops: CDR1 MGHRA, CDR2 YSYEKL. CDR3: CASSQDNFHNSPLHF. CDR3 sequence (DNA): TGCGCCAGCAGCCAAGACAACTTCCATAATTCACCCCTCCACTTT.

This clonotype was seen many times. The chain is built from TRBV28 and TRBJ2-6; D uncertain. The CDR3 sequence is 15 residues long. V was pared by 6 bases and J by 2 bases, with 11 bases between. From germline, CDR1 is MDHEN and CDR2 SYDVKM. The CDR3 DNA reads TGTGCCAGCAGCCTCTTTACTACTGGGGCCAACGTCCTGACTTTC. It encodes CASSLFTTGANVLTF. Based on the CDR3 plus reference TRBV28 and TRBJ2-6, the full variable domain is DVKVTQSSRYLVKRTGEKVFLECVQDMDHENMFWYRQDPGLGLRLIYFSYDVKMKEKGDIPEGYSVSREKKERFSLILESASTNQTSMYLCASSLFTTGANVLTFGAGSRLTVL.

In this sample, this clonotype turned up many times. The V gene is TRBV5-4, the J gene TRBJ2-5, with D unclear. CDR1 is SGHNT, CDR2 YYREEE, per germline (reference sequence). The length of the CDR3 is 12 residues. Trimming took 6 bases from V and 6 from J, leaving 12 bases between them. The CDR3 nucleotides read TGTGCCAGCACGCTCGACCTGAAGACCCAGTACTTC. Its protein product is CASTLDLKTQYF.

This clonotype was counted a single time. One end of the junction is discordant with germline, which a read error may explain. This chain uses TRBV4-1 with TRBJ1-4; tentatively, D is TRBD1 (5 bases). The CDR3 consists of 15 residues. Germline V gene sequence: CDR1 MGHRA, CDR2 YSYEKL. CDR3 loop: CASSQARATNEKLFF. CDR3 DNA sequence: TGCGCCAGCAGTCAAGCCAGGGCGACGAATGAAAAACTGTTTTTT.

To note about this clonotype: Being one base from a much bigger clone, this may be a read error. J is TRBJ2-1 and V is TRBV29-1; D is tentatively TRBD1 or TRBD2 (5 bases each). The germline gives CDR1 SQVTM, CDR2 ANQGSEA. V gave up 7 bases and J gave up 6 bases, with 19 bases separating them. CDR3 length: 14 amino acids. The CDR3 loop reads CSAWGRSSSNEQFF. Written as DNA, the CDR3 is TGCAGCGCATGGGGACGAAGTTCCAGCAATGAGCAGTTCTTC.